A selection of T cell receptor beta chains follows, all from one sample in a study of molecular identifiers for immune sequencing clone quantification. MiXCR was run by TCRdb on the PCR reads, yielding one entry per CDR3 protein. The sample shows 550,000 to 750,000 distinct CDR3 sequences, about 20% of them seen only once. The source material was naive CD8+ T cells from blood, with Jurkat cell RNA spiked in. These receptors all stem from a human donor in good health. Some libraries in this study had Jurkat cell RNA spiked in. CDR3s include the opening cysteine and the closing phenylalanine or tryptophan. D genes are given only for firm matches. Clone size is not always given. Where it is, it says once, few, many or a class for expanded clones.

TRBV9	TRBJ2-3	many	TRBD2	CASSAPTASGTSDTQYF	TGTGCCAGCAGCGCGCCCACCGCTAGCGGAACTTCAGATACGCAGTATTTT
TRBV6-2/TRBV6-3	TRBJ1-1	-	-	CAGSLSPNTEAFF	TGTGCCGGCAGTTTAAGTCCGAACACTGAAGCTTTCTTT
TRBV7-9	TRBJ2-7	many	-	CASSLGGTDREQYF	TGTGCCAGCAGCTTAGGGGGAACCGACAGGGAGCAGTACTTC
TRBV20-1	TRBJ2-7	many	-	CSARDRTSSYEQYF	TGCAGTGCTAGAGACAGGACCAGCTCCTACGAGCAGTACTTC
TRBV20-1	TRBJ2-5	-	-	CGARVFSVSWETQYF	TGCGGTGCTAGAGTGTTCAGCGTATCTTGGGAGACCCAGTACTTC
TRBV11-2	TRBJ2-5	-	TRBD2	CDSSVGLAGGPETQYF	TGTGACAGCTCCGTAGGACTAGCGGGGGGGCCAGAGACCCAGTACTTC
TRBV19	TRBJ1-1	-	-	CASSTSTTNTEAFF	TGTGCCAGTAGTACGTCGACAACGAACACTGAAGCTTTCTTT
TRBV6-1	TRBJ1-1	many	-	CASSEAGAGNEAFF	TGTGCCAGCAGTGAAGCGGGGGCAGGTAATGAAGCTTTCTTT
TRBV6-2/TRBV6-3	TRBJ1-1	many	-	CASTLSTEAFF	TGTGCCAGCACCCTTTCCACTGAAGCTTTCTTT
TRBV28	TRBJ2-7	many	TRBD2	CASSPGLVSYEQYF	TGTGCCAGCAGTCCGGGACTAGTCTCCTACGAGCAGTACTTC
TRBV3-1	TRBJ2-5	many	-	CASSQVPEETQYF	TGTGCCAGCAGCCAAGTCCCCGAAGAGACCCAGTACTTC
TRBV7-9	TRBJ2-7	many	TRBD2	CASSLLPSGSYEQYF	TGTGCCAGCAGCTTATTACCTAGCGGGAGCTACGAGCAGTACTTC
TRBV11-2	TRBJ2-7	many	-	CASSSLGGATYEQYF	TGTGCCAGCAGCTCCCTTGGGGGAGCAACCTACGAGCAGTACTTC
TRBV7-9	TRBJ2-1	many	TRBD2	CASSFPSAGGPGEQFF	TGTGCCAGCAGCTTCCCGTCAGCGGGAGGGCCTGGTGAGCAGTTCTTC
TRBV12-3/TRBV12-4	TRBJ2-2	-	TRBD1	CASSMDREQTGELFF	TGTGCCAGCAGTATGGACAGGGAACAGACCGGGGAGCTGTTTTTT
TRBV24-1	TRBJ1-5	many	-	CATSDPNAPGQPQHF	TGTGCCACCAGTGACCCAAATGCGCCGGGTCAGCCCCAGCATTTT
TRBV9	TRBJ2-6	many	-	CASSSPSGTLLSGANVLTF	TGTGCCAGCAGCTCGCCGTCCGGGACGCTACTCTCTGGGGCCAACGTCCTGACTTTC
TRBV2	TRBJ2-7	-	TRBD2	CASSAAGDSYEQYF	TGTGCCAGCAGTGCGGCGGGGGATTCCTACGAGCAGTACTTC
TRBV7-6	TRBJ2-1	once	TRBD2	CASSLRLAGGDEQFF	TGTGCCAGCAGCCTTCGACTAGCGGGGGGCGATGAGCAGTTCTTC
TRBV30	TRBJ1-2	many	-	CAWIDSYGYTF	TGTGCCTGGATCGACAGCTATGGCTACACCTTC
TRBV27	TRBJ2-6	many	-	CASSWVGSGANVLTF	TGTGCCAGCAGTTGGGTCGGCTCTGGGGCCAACGTCCTGACTTTC
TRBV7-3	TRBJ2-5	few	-	CASSLRGGVGETQYF	TGTGCCAGCAGCTTAAGGGGCGGGGTAGGGGAGACCCAGTACTTC
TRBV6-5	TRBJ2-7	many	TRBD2	CASSGTSGYEQYF	TGTGCCAGCAGTGGGACTAGCGGGTACGAGCAGTACTTC
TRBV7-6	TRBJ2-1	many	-	CASSLAIASYSYNEQFF	TGTGCCAGCAGCTTAGCGATAGCTTCCTATTCCTACAATGAGCAGTTCTTC
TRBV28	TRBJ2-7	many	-	CASSPVGSYEQYF	TGTGCCAGCAGCCCGGTCGGCTCCTACGAGCAGTACTTC
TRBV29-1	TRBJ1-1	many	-	CSVVPRGGTEAFF	TGCAGCGTTGTCCCCAGGGGAGGGACTGAAGCTTTCTTT
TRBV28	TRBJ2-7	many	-	CASSPHPSYEQYF	TGTGCCAGCAGTCCGCACCCGTCCTACGAGCAGTACTTC
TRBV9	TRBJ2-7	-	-	CASSVDGTYEQYF	TGTGCCAGCAGCGTAGACGGTACCTACGAGCAGTACTTC
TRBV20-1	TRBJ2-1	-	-	CSATLRDRSYNEQFF	TGCAGTGCGACCCTCAGGGACCGGTCCTACAATGAGCAGTTCTTC